A single sample gave rise to the 12 T cell receptor beta chains below, sequenced in a study of T-cell memory formation after mild COVID-19. TCRdb fed the 5' RACE reads into MiXCR, producing one record per CDR3 protein. Of approximately 500,000 distinct CDR3 sequences in the sample, 20% to 25% were seen once. Sequenced material: PBMCs or a T cell subset sorted from them (not recorded which). Receptors were obtained from an adult woman who had mild COVID-19 (a few samples of this study predate the infection). Cell type and time point are not known.

This chain uses TRBV12-3 or TRBV12-4 with TRBJ2-2; possibly TRBD1 for D (5 bases). The V and J ends lost 10 bases and 7 bases respectively, with 7 bases between them. The length of the CDR3 is 10 residues. CDR3 DNA: TGTGCCACTCAGGGCGGGGAGCTGTTTTTT. As protein: CATQGGELFF.

This clonotype has more than one count but fewer than ten. The gene calls are TRBV7-9 and TRBJ2-1; D is perhaps TRBD1 or TRBD2 (7 bases each). V lost 5 bases and J 1 base, leaving 15 bases between the germline ends. Germline assignment: CDR1 SEHNR and CDR2 FQNEAQ (reference sequence). The CDR3 contains 16 residues. The CDR3 nucleotides are TGTGCCAGCAGCCCCCCGGGGGGACAGTCCTACAATGAGCAGTTCTTC. Its protein product is CASSPPGGQSYNEQFF.

The chain employs TRBV12-3 or TRBV12-4 and TRBJ2-1; 12 bases map to TRBD2. The CDR3 is 14 residues long. Trimming cost V 3 bases and J 8 bases; bases outside gene matches: 2. The CDR3 bases are TGTGCCAGCAGTTTGACTAGCGGGAGCTATGAGCAGTTCTTC. Its protein product is CASSLTSGSYEQFF.

This clonotype was observed a handful of times. The chain has TRBV5-6 and TRBJ2-1, with 9 bases matching TRBD2. The germline gives CDR1 SGHDT, CDR2 YYEEEE. The V segment lost 4 bases and the J segment 9 bases; nucleotides outside the gene matches: 11. The CDR3 spans 15 residues. The CDR3 region is CASSKLAGTVGEQFF. As DNA, the CDR3 is TGTGCCAGCAGCAAACTAGCGGGTACGGTGGGTGAGCAGTTCTTC. The complete variable domain, with remaining parts taken from reference TRBV5-6 and TRBJ2-1, reads DAGVTQSPTHLIKTRGQQVTLRCSPKSGHDTVSWYQQALGQGPQFIFQYYEEEERQRGNFPDRFSGHQFPNYSSELNVNALLLGDSALYLCASSKLAGTVGEQFFGPGTRLTVL.

The J gene is TRBJ2-3, the V gene TRBV6-7; D is unresolved. TRBV6-7 is noted as an ORF with a role that remains uncertain. The CDR3 runs 15 residues. V lost 3 bases and J lost 3, with 13 bases in between. CDR3 sequence (DNA): TGTGCCAGCAGTTATGGAGAGAGGTGGACAGATACGCAGTATTTT. Translating gives CASSYGERWTDTQYF.

J is TRBJ2-7 and V is TRBV20-1; D possibly corresponds to TRBD2 (5 bases). Trimming took off 2 bases at V and 1 base at J, with 12 bases between the two ends. There are 14 residues in the CDR3. From germline, CDR1 is DFQATT and CDR2 SNEGSKA (reference sequence). DNA of the CDR3: TGCAGTGCTAGAAGCGGAGGCAAGTCCTACGAGCAGTACTTC. It yields the protein CSARSGGKSYEQYF.

This clonotype was seen more than once but under ten times. The chain carries TRBV20-1 and TRBJ2-7; D may be TRBD2 (5 bases). Germline V gives CDR1 DFQATT, CDR2 SNEGSKA (reference sequence). CDR3 size: 15 residues. V lost 0 bases and J lost 2, with 14 bases in between. CDR3 in amino acids: CSARDTRAKAYEQYF. CDR3 sequence (DNA): TGCAGTGCTAGAGATACTAGAGCAAAGGCCTACGAGCAGTACTTC.

The genes are TRBV18 and TRBJ1-1, with 7 positions matching TRBD1. The germline V gene has CDR1 KGHSH and CDR2 LQKENI. CDR3 length: 13 residues. The trim removed 6 bases at V and 11 bases at J, leaving 12 bases unmatched. The CDR3 reads CASSPDRVNGAFF. CDR3 DNA: TGTGCCAGCTCCCCCGACAGGGTGAATGGCGCTTTCTTT. Variable domain in full (rest from reference TRBV18 and TRBJ1-1): NAGVMQNPRHLVRRRGQEARLRCSPMKGHSHVYWYRQLPEEGLKFMVYLQKENIIDESGMPKERFSAEFPKEGPSILRIQQVVRGDSAAYFCASSPDRVNGAFFGQGTRLTVV.

The chain links TRBV10-3 to TRBJ1-4; 11 bases align to TRBD1. Trimming at V came to 4 bases and at J to 5 bases, leaving 6 bases not matched to a gene. The CDR3 is made up of 16 amino acids. Germline assignment: CDR1 ENHRY and CDR2 SYGVKD. The DNA for the CDR3 is TGTGCCATCAGTGCCGGACAGGGGGCGGGAAATGAAAAACTGTTTTTT. It codes for CAISAGQGAGNEKLFF.

The CDR3 spells CASSRTSTGKNTEAFF. Written as DNA, the CDR3 is TGTGCCAGCAGCCGAACTTCGACAGGAAAGAACACTGAAGCTTTCTTT. This chain links TRBV3-1 with TRBJ1-1; possibly TRBD1 for D (6 bases). The ends were cut back, 4 bases at V and 1 base at J, with 16 bases in the middle. The CDR3 covers 16 residues. Germline-derived CDR1 and CDR2 are LGHDT and YNNKEL (reference sequence).

This clonotype was seen a few times. The J gene is TRBJ1-3, the V gene TRBV2; TRBD1 agrees at 9 bases. V was pared by 11 bases and J by 2 bases, with 7 bases of the junction left unmatched. This CDR3 is built from 14 residues. Per germline, CDR1 SNHLY and CDR2 FYNNEI. The CDR3 DNA follows: TGTGCCGGACGACAGGGGGATACTGGAAACACCATATATTTT. Protein sequence: CAGRQGDTGNTIYF.

The chain couples TRBV5-1 to TRBJ2-7; 9 positions agree with TRBD2. The length of the CDR3 is 17 residues. The germline V gene encodes CDR1 SGHRS and CDR2 YFSETQ. The V segment lost 3 bases and the J segment 4 bases; nucleotides outside the gene matches: 14. The CDR3, as DNA: TGCGCCAGCAGCTCTGGAGTGGCGGGAGGGCCGAATTACGAGCAGTACTTC. Amino acids: CASSSGVAGGPNYEQYF.